The present T cell receptor (beta chain) was sequenced within a study of T cell responses to AZD1222 COVID-19 vaccine. The CDR3 is made up of 13 amino acids. Germline V CDR1 and CDR2: MNHEY, SVGAGI. V dropped 6 bases and J dropped 7 bases, with 15 bases sitting between them. General study results and limits: Clonal diversity may have been underestimated in mostly white British donors.

Profiling relied on immunoSEQ multiplex PCR, and the TCRdb table lists in-frame clones only, not all of them. Of roughly 92,000 clones in the sample, approximately 88% were seen once. Points on this clone: The antigen is undetermined.

This chain uses TRBV6-5 with TRBJ1-1; D is uncertain. The source was peripheral blood, collected 28 days after the second AZD1222 dose. The source is an adult who received the AZD1222 COVID-19 vaccine. The CDR3 reads CASRDRVEGEAFF. CDR3 DNA: TGTGCCAGCAGAGATAGGGTCGAGGGTGAAGCTTTCTTT.